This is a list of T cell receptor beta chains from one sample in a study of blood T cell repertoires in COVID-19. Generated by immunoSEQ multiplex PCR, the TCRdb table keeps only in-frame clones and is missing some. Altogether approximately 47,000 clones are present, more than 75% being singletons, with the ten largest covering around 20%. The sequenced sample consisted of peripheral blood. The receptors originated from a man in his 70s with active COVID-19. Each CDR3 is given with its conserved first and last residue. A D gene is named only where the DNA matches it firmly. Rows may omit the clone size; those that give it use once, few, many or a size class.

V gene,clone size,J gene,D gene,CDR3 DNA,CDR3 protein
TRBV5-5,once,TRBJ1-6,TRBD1,TGTGCCAGCAGCCACACAGGGGTCAATTCACCCCTCCACTTT,CASSHTGVNSPLHF
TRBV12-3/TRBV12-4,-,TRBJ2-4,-,TGTGCCAGCAGTTTGCACAGAGTTCTTCAGTACTTC,CASSLHRVLQYF
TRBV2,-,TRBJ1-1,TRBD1,TGTGCCAGCAGTATACAGGGGGCGATTACTGAAGCTTTCTTT,CASSIQGAITEAFF
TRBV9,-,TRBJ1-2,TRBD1,TGTGCCAGCAGCGTAGGGGACAGGGAGGGGACAGTACGAACCTTC,CASSVGDREGTVRTF
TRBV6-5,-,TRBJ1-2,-,TGTGCCAGCAGTTCGCCCGGACAGCACCTCTATGGCTACACCTTC,CASSSPGQHLYGYTF
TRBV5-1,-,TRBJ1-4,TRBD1,TGCGCCAGCAGCTTTCAGGGGGGTGAAAAACTGTTTTTT,CASSFQGGEKLFF
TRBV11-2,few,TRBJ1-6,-,TGTGCCAGCAGTACACAGGGCAGCTCCTATAATTCACCCCTCCACTTT,CASSTQGSSYNSPLHF
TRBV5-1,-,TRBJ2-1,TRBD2,TGCGCCAGCAGCACCACTAGCGGGACCTATGGAAGCTCCTACAATGAGCAGTTCTTC,CASSTTSGTYGSSYNEQFF
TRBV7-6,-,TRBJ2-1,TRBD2,TGTGCCAGCACCAGCGGGAGGGCAAATGAGCAGTTCTTC,CASTSGRANEQFF
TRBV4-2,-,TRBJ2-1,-,TGTGCCAGCAGCCAAGATAGGCGGCGGGAGCAGTTCTTC,CASSQDRRREQFF
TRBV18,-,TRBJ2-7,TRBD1,TGTGCCAGCTCACCGGGGGACAGGGGCTACGAGCAGTACTTC,CASSPGDRGYEQYF
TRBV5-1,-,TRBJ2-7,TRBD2,TGCGCCAGCAGCTTGACTAGCGGGGGGGTTTGGGAGCAGTACTTC,CASSLTSGGVWEQYF
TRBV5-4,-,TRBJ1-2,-,TGTGCCAGCAGCCGACAGGAGTCTAACTATGGCTACACCTTC,CASSRQESNYGYTF
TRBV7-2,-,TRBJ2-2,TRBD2,TGTGCCAGCAGCTTTGGGACTAGCGGGATGAACACCGGGGAGCTGTTTTTT,CASSFGTSGMNTGELFF
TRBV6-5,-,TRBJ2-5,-,TGTGCCAGCAGTTACTCGAGGCATCCTGAAGAGACCCAGTACTTC,CASSYSRHPEETQYF
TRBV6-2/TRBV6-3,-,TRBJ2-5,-,TGTGCCAGCAGTTACACGGATCATCGGGTTGCAGAGACCCAGTACTTC,CASSYTDHRVAETQYF
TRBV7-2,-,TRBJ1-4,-,TGTGCCAGCAGCTTAGCGGGACTAGGTAATGAAAAACTGTTTTTT,CASSLAGLGNEKLFF
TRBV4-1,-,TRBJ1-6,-,TGCGCCAGCCGCGGCGAGGGTTTTCGTAATTCACCCCTCCACTTT,CASRGEGFRNSPLHF
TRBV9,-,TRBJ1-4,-,TGTGCCAGCAGCACGGACACTCATGGGGAAAAACTGTTTTTT,CASSTDTHGEKLFF
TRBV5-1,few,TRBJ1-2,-,TGCGCCAGCAGCTTGGACAGCAACTATGGCTACACCTTC,CASSLDSNYGYTF